The 32 T cell receptor beta chains below come from one sample, sequenced in a study of cytomegalovirus exposure and HLA in healthy donors. The PCR employed 60 Vbeta primers together with 13 Jbeta primers. TCRdb's table, derived via immunoSEQ multiplex PCR, lists solely in-frame clones and lacks some. The data hold 90,000 to 120,000 clones, with 65% to 85% observed a single time. The specimen was PBMCs. All receptors come from a man aged 25 to 40 in good health and CMV-seronegative.

Written as DNA, the CDR3 is TGTGCCAGCTCAACCGGGACTGCACCTAGCGGGTACAATGAGCAGTTCTTC. Protein product: CASSTGTAPSGYNEQFF. The chain couples TRBV28 to TRBJ2-1, with TRBD2 matching 8 bases. After removal of 8 bases from V and 4 bases from J, the junction contained 16 bases not matched to a gene. This CDR3 has 17 amino acids. Germline V gives CDR1 MDHEN, CDR2 SYDVKM.

The V gene is TRBV28, the J gene TRBJ2-3; D unresolved. Germline V gene sequence: CDR1 MDHEN, CDR2 SYDVKM. V was pared by 6 bases and J by 4 bases, with 11 bases between. CDR3 size: 13 residues. In DNA, the CDR3 is TGTGCCAGCAGCCTTCTAGGAGCAGATACGCAGTATTTT. Translated, it gives CASSLLGADTQYF.

Of note for this clone: Its ends do not fully match the called genes, so a read error is possible. This sequence joins TRBV6-5 and TRBJ2-1; the match to TRBD2 covers 7 bases. Germline V gene sequence: CDR1 MNHEY, CDR2 SVGAGI. The CDR3 has 11 amino acids. The CDR3: CASSTGTTPVF. DNA for the CDR3: TGTGCCAGCAGTACGGGGACTACTCCGGTCTTC.

The CDR3 is CASSPGQAQQPQHF. DNA of the CDR3: TGTGCCAGCAGCCCCGGACAGGCCCAACAGCCCCAGCATTTT. The chain combines TRBV6-5 with TRBJ1-5, with 7 bases aligning to TRBD1. Germline values: CDR1 MNHEY, CDR2 SVGAGI. With 6 bases clipped from V and 7 bases from J, the junction kept 9 bases outside the gene matches. The CDR3 runs 14 residues.

The table lists this clone with a few counts. The sample carries other DNA sequences with the same CDR3. The chain links TRBV29-1 to TRBJ1-1; D is unresolved. CDR1 and CDR2 (germline): SQVTM, ANQGSEA. Trimming stripped 1 base from V and 1 base from J, with 7 bases between. This CDR3 is built from 13 residues. The CDR3 DNA sequence: TGCAGCGTTGAAGGGCAGTCGAACACTGAAGCTTTCTTT. Protein: CSVEGQSNTEAFF.

The chain uses TRBV30 and TRBJ2-7; 11 nucleotides match TRBD2. Germline lookup yields CDR1 GTSNPN and CDR2 SVGIG (reference sequence). This CDR3 region has 15 residues. Trimming removed 3 bases from V and 3 bases from J; junction bases left unmatched: 7. The CDR3 DNA reads as TGTGCCTGGAGCAAAGGGACTAGCGGAAACTACGAGCAGTACTTC. Translated, it gives CAWSKGTSGNYEQYF.

The chain has TRBV5-1 and TRBJ2-7; the match to TRBD2 covers 7 bases. With 2 bases clipped from V and 1 base from J, the junction kept 9 bases outside the gene matches. Germline loops: CDR1 SGHRS, CDR2 YFSETQ. The CDR3 loop spans 16 amino acids. The CDR3 DNA follows: TGCGCCAGCAGCTTCGATCGGGAGGCCCTATCCTACGAGCAGTACTTC. It translates to CASSFDREALSYEQYF.

The chain has TRBV30 and TRBJ2-7, with 9 bases that match TRBD1. CDR1 is GTSNPN and CDR2 is SVGIG in the germline V gene (reference sequence). After removal of 3 bases from V and 4 bases from J, the junction contained 4 bases not matched to a gene. The CDR3 loop spans 13 amino acids. CDR3 protein: CAWRGQGAYEQYF. The CDR3 DNA reads as TGTGCCTGGAGGGGACAGGGAGCTTACGAGCAGTACTTC.

For the CDR3, the DNA is TGCGCCAGCAGCCCCACTCCAGGGACTAGCGGACGGGCCGGGGAGCTGTTTTTT. This encodes CASSPTPGTSGRAGELFF. The chain joins TRBV4-1 to TRBJ2-2; TRBD2 aligns across 11 bases. Germline V gives CDR1 MGHRA, CDR2 YSYEKL. CDR3 length: 18 amino acids. Trimming cost V 4 bases and J 6 bases; bases outside gene matches: 13.

The chain combines TRBV7-6 with TRBJ2-1; a weak D match, TRBD2 (5 bases). The germline V and J ends were trimmed by 6 bases and 3 bases, with 15 bases remaining between them. CDR3 length equals 15 residues. Germline values: CDR1 SGHVS, CDR2 FNYEAQ. CDR3 amino acids: CASSPTAGIYNEQFF. The CDR3 bases are TGTGCCAGCAGTCCAACCGCCGGGATCTACAATGAGCAGTTCTTC.

The chain links TRBV7-9 to TRBJ1-5; TRBD1 aligns across 8 bases. The ends lost 4 bases at V and 1 base at J; junction bases unmatched: 9. Germline CDR1 reads SEHNR; CDR2 reads FQNEAQ (reference sequence). The CDR3 runs to 17 residues. Here the CDR3 DNA reads TGTGCCAGCAGCTCGGAAGACAGGGGTGAGAGCAATCAGCCCCAGCATTTT. As protein: CASSSEDRGESNQPQHF. Together with reference TRBV7-9 and TRBJ1-5, the CDR3 gives the full variable domain: DTGVSQNPRHKITKRGQNVTFRCDPISEHNRLYWYRQTLGQGPEFLTYFQNEAQLEKSRLLSDRFSAERPKGSFSTLEIQRTEQGDSAMYLCASSSEDRGESNQPQHFGDGTRLSIL.

The V gene is TRBV7-9, the J gene TRBJ1-2; D possibly corresponds to TRBD1 (5 bases). The CDR3 loop spans 13 amino acids. V lost 3 bases and J lost 8, with 13 bases in between. Germline values: CDR1 SEHNR, CDR2 FQNEAQ (reference sequence). Here the CDR3 reads CASSFDQKGGYTF. The CDR3 bases are TGTGCCAGCAGCTTCGACCAGAAGGGGGGCTACACCTTC. Filled out from reference TRBV7-9 and TRBJ1-2, the complete variable domain reads DTGVSQNPRHKITKRGQNVTFRCDPISEHNRLYWYRQTLGQGPEFLTYFQNEAQLEKSRLLSDRFSAERPKGSFSTLEIQRTEQGDSAMYLCASSFDQKGGYTFGSGTRLTVV.

The chain carries TRBV6-1 and TRBJ1-2; D unclear. V lost 8 bases, J lost 4 bases, and 11 bases lay in between. Germline-derived CDR1 and CDR2 are MNHNS and SASEGT. The CDR3 spans 12 residues. CDR3 coding DNA: TGTGCCAGCGGCGGAATTGCCTATGGCTACACCTTC. This encodes CASGGIAYGYTF.

This chain links TRBV27 with TRBJ2-3; D is unresolved. V shed 6 bases and J shed 4 bases, with 11 bases lying between them. The CDR3 is made up of 13 amino acids. From germline, CDR1 is MNHEY and CDR2 SMNVEV (reference sequence). The CDR3 region is CASRRLSADTQYF. In DNA, the CDR3 is TGTGCCAGCAGGAGGTTGAGCGCAGATACGCAGTATTTT.

This chain joins TRBV30 and TRBJ1-5; perhaps TRBD1 as D (6 bases). The CDR3 covers 13 residues. CDR1 GTSNPN and CDR2 SVGIG come from the germline V gene (reference sequence). V dropped 2 bases and J dropped 9 bases, with 14 bases sitting between them. The CDR3 protein is CAWSYYRGAPQHF. The CDR3 bases are TGTGCCTGGAGTTATTACCGGGGGGCGCCCCAGCATTTT.

The chain employs TRBV11-3 and TRBJ1-3, with TRBD1 identical over 7 bases. This CDR3 is 15 amino acids long. Germline loops: CDR1 SGHNT, CDR2 YENEEA. The ends lost 5 bases at V and 4 bases at J; junction bases unmatched: 8. CDR3 bases: TGTGCCAGCAGCGTCGGGAGGGGGCAAGGAAACACCATATATTTT. It is translated as CASSVGRGQGNTIYF.

The chain joins TRBV19 to TRBJ2-3; no firm D call. CDR1 and CDR2 from the germline V gene are LNHDA and SQIVND (reference sequence). The length of the CDR3 is 13 residues. Trimming left V 7 bases short and J 4 bases short, with 12 bases between. The CDR3 loop is CASNTIPPDTQYF. As DNA, the CDR3 is TGTGCCAGTAATACTATCCCCCCAGATACGCAGTATTTT.

The V call is TRBV7-9, the J call TRBJ2-5; D gene ambiguous. The CDR3 is 14 amino acids. The V end was cut by 11 bases, the J end by 4 bases, with 20 bases between. In germline, CDR1 is SEHNR, CDR2 FQNEAQ (reference sequence). CDR3 sequence: CAGTVSGALETQYF. In nucleotides, the CDR3 is TGTGCCGGAACCGTGTCGGGTGCCCTAGAGACCCAGTACTTC.

With respect to this clone: At one boundary the junction diverges from the germline segment, which might be a read error. V gene TRBV7-7 combines with J gene TRBJ2-3; 8 nucleotides agree with TRBD1. Germline V gives CDR1 SSHAT, CDR2 FNYEAQ (reference sequence). The CDR3 contains 14 residues. This CDR3 is CASSLRTGSDTQYF. In nucleotides, the CDR3 is TGTGCTAGCAGCTTAAGGACAGGGTCAGATACGCAGTATTTT.

The chain links TRBV6-1 to TRBJ2-5, with 9 bases matching TRBD1. The trim removed 4 bases at V and 5 bases at J, leaving 8 bases unmatched. The CDR3 has 15 residues. Per germline, CDR1 MNHNS and CDR2 SASEGT. CDR3 nucleotides: TGTGCCAGCAGTGCGTCCGGGACAGGGTGGGAGACCCAGTACTTC. It specifies CASSASGTGWETQYF.

The chain carries TRBV28 and TRBJ1-1; TRBD1 is a possible D gene (6 bases). Germline CDR1 MDHEN, CDR2 SYDVKM. The CDR3 contains 13 residues. The V end was cut by 6 bases, the J end by 6 bases, with 14 bases between. The CDR3 sequence: CASRGEGESEAFF. CDR3 bases: TGTGCCAGCAGGGGAGAGGGGGAATCTGAAGCTTTCTTT. Full variable domain (remainder filled in from reference TRBV28 and TRBJ1-1): DVKVTQSSRYLVKRTGEKVFLECVQDMDHENMFWYRQDPGLGLRLIYFSYDVKMKEKGDIPEGYSVSREKKERFSLILESASTNQTSMYLCASRGEGESEAFFGQGTRLTVV.

The chain combines TRBV6-5 with TRBJ2-1; 7 bases map to TRBD1. The CDR3 is 15 residues long. CDR1 is MNHEY, CDR2 SVGAGI, per germline. Trimming took 5 bases from V and 2 from J; bases not matched to a gene: 6. The CDR3 here is CASSHDRATYNEQFF. CDR3 bases: TGTGCCAGCAGTCATGACAGGGCCACCTACAATGAGCAGTTCTTC.

This clone was picked up a small number of times. The chain links TRBV19 to TRBJ2-7, with TRBD1 identical over 7 bases. Germline assignment: CDR1 LNHDA and CDR2 SQIVND (reference sequence). This CDR3 has 12 residues. Unmatched junction bases numbered 5, after V lost 6 bases and J lost 6 bases. This CDR3 is CASRGDRFEQYF. The CDR3 nucleotides are TGTGCCAGTAGGGGGGACAGATTCGAGCAGTACTTC.

The chain recombines TRBV13 with TRBJ2-7; TRBD2 might be the D (5 bases). The germline V and J ends were trimmed by 5 bases and 0 bases, with 11 bases remaining between them. Germline lookup yields CDR1 PRHDT and CDR2 FYEKMQ (reference sequence). The CDR3 loop spans 14 amino acids. The DNA for the CDR3 is TGTGCCAGCAGCCCGACTACAAGCTCCTACGAGCAGTACTTC. As protein: CASSPTTSSYEQYF.

The V and J genes are TRBV6-6 and TRBJ2-7; 7 bases line up with TRBD2. The CDR3 runs 15 residues. CDR1 and CDR2 from the germline V gene are MNHNY and SVGAGI (reference sequence). After removal of 0 bases from V and 0 bases from J, the junction contained 2 bases not matched to a gene. The CDR3 spells CASSYSGGSSYEQYF. The CDR3, as DNA: TGTGCCAGCAGTTACTCAGGCGGGAGCTCCTACGAGCAGTACTTC.

V and J are TRBV16 and TRBJ1-5; no definite D call. Trimming pared 4 bases from V and 2 bases from J, leaving 18 bases between. The length of the CDR3 is 17 residues. Germline V gene data show CDR1 as KGHSY and CDR2 as FQNENV. This chain's CDR3 is CASSPVWPPVGNQPQHF. The CDR3 nucleotides read TGTGCCAGCAGCCCCGTCTGGCCCCCAGTGGGCAATCAGCCCCAGCATTTT.

The chain uses TRBV20-1 and TRBJ2-7; D is uncertain. The CDR3 is made up of 11 amino acids. Trimming removed 6 bases from V and 6 bases from J, with 12 bases in between. The germline V gene encodes CDR1 DFQATT and CDR2 SNEGSKA (reference sequence). As DNA, the CDR3 is TGCAGTGCCTCTTTTTCGGGCGAGCAGTACTTC. It yields the protein CSASFSGEQYF.

The chain employs TRBV2 and TRBJ1-4, with 8 bases lining up with TRBD1. J was trimmed by 6 bases and V by 6 bases; bases with no gene match: 9. This CDR3 has 15 amino acids. Germline V CDR1 and CDR2: SNHLY, FYNNEI. The CDR3 coding sequence is TGTGCCAGCAGGACGCAGGGGGCGCCCCATGAAAAACTGTTTTTT. It codes for CASRTQGAPHEKLFF.

V gene TRBV7-7 combines with J gene TRBJ2-3, with 8 bases that match TRBD2. Germline loops: CDR1 SSHAT, CDR2 FNYEAQ (reference sequence). This CDR3 is 15 amino acids long. The CDR3 here is CASSQGAGGTDTQYF. Written as DNA, the CDR3 is TGTGCTAGCTCCCAGGGAGCGGGGGGCACAGATACGCAGTATTTT.

This chain links TRBV25-1 with TRBJ1-2; maybe TRBD1 (6 bases). Trimming cost V 6 bases and J 8 bases, with 13 bases left between them. From germline, CDR1 is MGHDK and CDR2 SYGVNS. This CDR3 comprises 12 residues. The CDR3 DNA follows: TGTGCCAGCAGCGCAACAGGGCTCGGCTACACCTTC. Translated, it gives CASSATGLGYTF.

The rearrangement uses TRBV7-9 and TRBJ1-2, with D possibly TRBD1 on 5 matching bases. Germline V gene lookup returns CDR1 SEHNR and CDR2 FQNEAQ (reference sequence). With 1 base removed from V and 5 bases from J, the gap between germline ends came to 8 bases. The CDR3 is 13 amino acids. The CDR3 spells CASSLGQLYGYTF. The CDR3 DNA reads TGTGCCAGCAGCTTAGGACAGTTATATGGCTACACCTTC.

J is TRBJ2-5 and V is TRBV28; 9 bases are a match to TRBD1. The CDR3 runs 16 residues. Germline loops: CDR1 MDHEN, CDR2 SYDVKM. Unmatched junction bases numbered 10, after V lost 5 bases and J lost 3 bases. The CDR3 region has the DNA TGTGCCAGCAGTCTCTCCGGGACAGGGACGAAAGAGACCCAGTACTTC. Amino acids: CASSLSGTGTKETQYF.